In this sample, the clone carrying this TCR beta chain turned up a few times. The source of the sample is a study of blood T cells in healthy people across ages. Across the whole study: The capture of about one barcoded beta molecule per two T cells was achieved by template switching.

A sample-barcoded 5' primer and a J-beta primer mix were used in a second PCR of about 7 to 12 cycles. Using its own MiXCR run on the 5' RACE reads, TCRdb lists one record per CDR3 protein. The table lists about 720,000 distinct CDR3 sequences, 20% to 30% of them singletons. The germline CDR1 and CDR2 sequences are MNHEY and SVGAGI. Trimming cost V 10 bases and J 2 bases, with 2 bases left between them. The CDR3 has 9 residues. The same specimen was also included in a second study, on T cells of mothers and their children. That source adds: From each mother came over 9.5 million TCR beta CDR3 reads, and from each child came 2.5 million to 3 million.

This receptor was taken from a boy between 5 and 17 years old in good health. This chain joins TRBV6-5 and TRBJ2-5; D remains unclear. The sample taken for sequencing was blood. Here the CDR3 reads CANQETQYF. CDR3 nucleotide sequence: TGTGCCAATCAAGAGACCCAGTACTTC.